This T cell receptor beta chain was found in a study of CD8+ T cells in alopecia areata. Notes on the study in general: In scalp samples, resident alphabeta T cells of normal skin are also sequenced. Affected lesional scalp, above all in alopecia totalis/universalis, was more clonal than normal scalp.

Of note for this clone: The antigen is not known.

RNA, once extracted, was reverse transcribed into cDNA for use as the sequencing template. TCRdb keeps only in-frame clones here, not all; method: immunoSEQ multiplex PCR. This repertoire shows roughly 200,000 clones, more than 50% found once; its top ten account for roughly 5.3%. V dropped 3 bases and J dropped 10 bases, with 9 bases sitting between them. The CDR3 has 11 residues. Germline CDR1 and CDR2: SQVTM and ANQGSEA. This TCR derives from a human donor in good health. The chain couples TRBV29-1 to TRBJ1-4, with D possibly being TRBD1 (6 bases). Material for sequencing was CD8+ T cells sorted from blood. The CDR3 bases are TGCAGCGTTGAGGACAGCGGAAAACTGTTTTTT. It translates to CSVEDSGKLFF.